This TCR beta chain comes out of a study of long-term antiretroviral therapy in people with HIV (dated 2022 in TCRdb). General notes on the study: Collection of the earliest samples took place about a decade ahead of the 2015 WHO recommendation for immediate ART, at a time when ART was typically delayed until CD4 counts fell. Among the approximately 32 participants with HIV, eleven were female. A retrospective serial study tested whether ART initiation and durable HIV suppression were associated with changes in peripheral blood TRB repertoire composition and diversity. No cross-contamination during QIAcube processing turned up in test extractions that ran a monoclonal T-cell line alongside 33 polyclonal samples. The cohort contributed about 200 cryopreserved PBMC samples from under 35 adults with confirmed HIV infection, collected serially over a mean of around six years (range 1-12).

The CDR3, cysteine through phenylalanine, is 16 amino acids long. Only CDR3 DNA remains: 48 bases, in frame from the first base. For this chain, trimming is 0 bases at the V end and 7 bases at the J end, and the number of junction bases without a gene match is 6. Based on the germline V gene, the CDR1 and CDR2 sequences are SGHRS and YFSETQ. About this clone itself: There is no known antigen for this receptor. No base-level quality is on record; no much larger clone is a single base apart.

What the work shows at the level of the full study, not this receptor alone: At every time point, the repertoire was dominated by expanded TRB clones first identified before ART initiation, although this dominance fluctuated and, in many PLHIV, declined after ART. HIV repertoires had narrower CDR3 length ranges than controls, and the network structure suggested an antigen-experienced repertoire that shifted only slightly toward naive after ART. The samples were dated from about 2003 to 2018, and the ART regimens that were used may be less effective than current ART regimens. Because PBMC availability was limited, only the TCR beta chain was sequenced, with no alpha chain pairing. Unsorted PBMC were profiled instead of sorted CD4+ and CD8+ T cells because pre-ART samples had limited cell numbers. Starting ART was linked to a significant rise in TRB diversity, yet even with long-term ART the diversity remained significantly lower than in transplant donor controls. Inferences about post-ART repertoire changes were limited because no data were available on ART adherence, viral resistance or therapy changes.

Sequencing of the TRB variable region was done with the immunoSEQ hsTCRB v3.0 assay at survey level resolution. TRB sequencing targeted a depth of about 40,000-55,000 T-cell genomes per sample. Pooled TRB libraries were sequenced on an Illumina MiSeq with a v3 150-cycle kit. Per the original workflow: Analysis of repertoires was carried out in R inside a reproducible Nextflow workflow spanning QC, data transformation and analysis. LymphoSeq2, an R package for AIRR-Seq data exploration, was used to implement custom analyses. Four samples yielding fewer than 5000 total TRB sequences were excluded, leaving 188 analyzed HIV repertoires. Among the 200 or so HIV repertoires that were kept, 59 were collected before ART initiation and roughly 130 were collected after ART initiation. Each repertoire was downsampled to 5000 TRB nucleotide sequences, and summary statistics were averaged across 100 downsampling iterations. Only TRB sequences with CDR3 regions of at least seven amino acids were retained for analysis. Diversity was assessed using a clonality score derived from Shannon entropy and using the Gini coefficient. In repertoire networks, the top 5000 CDR3 amino acid sequences were linked whenever an edit distance of one separated two sequences. Antigen specificity groups and MHC restriction were predicted for TRB CDR3 amino acid sequences with GLIPH2. To flag known CMV, EBV, HIV or tissue antigen associations, CDR3 amino acid sequences were matched against VDJdb and McPAS-TCR. Pre-ART, post-ART and control groups were compared with Wilcoxon signed-rank tests and Holm-Bonferroni correction. In its TCRdb copy, this immuneACCESS table keeps in-frame sequences only and misses some clones. Where compared with another copy, unresolved V genes explain less than half of these, and the others have no known cause. V, J and clone size are those of that table, while D and trimming were read from the DNA. This sample comprises about 15,000 clones, 85% to 90% of them detected only once. 12% of the sample is in the top ten clones.

Inclusion was restricted to participants for whom at least one PBMC sample before ART initiation and at least two post-ART samples were available. Treatment was received in the United States of America by all participants with HIV. Before DNA extraction, cryopreserved samples containing about 0.9-11 million PBMC were thawed and washed. At the time of the earliest PBMC sample, participants with HIV were aged between roughly 23 and 60 years. Per participant, PBMC samples came from 1-4 timepoints prior to ART initiation and 2-8 timepoints following ART initiation, for a median of 7 samples. For every participant, serial HIV viral load, CD4+ T-cell count, ART history and demographic data were obtained. Genomic DNA was extracted from unsorted PBMC with a Qiagen kit on a QIAcube, with processing performed in batches of 12 samples.

Recombination joined TRBV5-1 with TRBJ2-3; 12 central bases correspond to TRBD2. This TCR was sampled from a man over 45 with HIV. The source material was unsorted PBMCs, sampled 6.9 years after starting antiretroviral therapy. The CDR3 sequence is CASSLGTSGTSNTQYF. The nucleotide sequence reads TGCGCCAGCAGCTTGGGGACTAGCGGGACATCTAATACGCAGTATTTT.